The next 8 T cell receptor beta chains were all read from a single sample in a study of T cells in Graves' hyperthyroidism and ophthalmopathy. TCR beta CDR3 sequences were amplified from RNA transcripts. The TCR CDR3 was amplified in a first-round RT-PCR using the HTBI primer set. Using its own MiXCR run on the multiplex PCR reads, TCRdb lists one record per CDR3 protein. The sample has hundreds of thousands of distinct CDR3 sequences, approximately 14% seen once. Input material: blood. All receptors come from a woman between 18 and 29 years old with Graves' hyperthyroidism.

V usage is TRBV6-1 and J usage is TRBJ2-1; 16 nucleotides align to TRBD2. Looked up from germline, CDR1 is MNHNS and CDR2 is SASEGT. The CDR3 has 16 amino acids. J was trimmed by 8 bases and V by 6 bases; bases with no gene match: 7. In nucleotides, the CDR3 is TGTGCCAGCAGAACAACCGGGACTAGCGGGAGGGATGAGCAGTTCTTC. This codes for CASRTTGTSGRDEQFF.

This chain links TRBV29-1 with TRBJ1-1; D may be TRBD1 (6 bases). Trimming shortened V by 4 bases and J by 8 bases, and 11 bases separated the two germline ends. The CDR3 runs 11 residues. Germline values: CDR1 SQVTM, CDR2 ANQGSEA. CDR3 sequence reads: CSVGTGTEAFF. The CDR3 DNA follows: TGCAGCGTTGGAACCGGGACAGAAGCTTTCTTT. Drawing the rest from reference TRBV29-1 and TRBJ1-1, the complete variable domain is SAVISQKPSRDICQRGTSLTIQCQVDSQVTMMFWYRQQPGQSLTLIATANQGSEATYESGFVIDKFPISRPNLTFSTLTVSNMSPEDSSIYLCSVGTGTEAFFGQGTRLTVV.

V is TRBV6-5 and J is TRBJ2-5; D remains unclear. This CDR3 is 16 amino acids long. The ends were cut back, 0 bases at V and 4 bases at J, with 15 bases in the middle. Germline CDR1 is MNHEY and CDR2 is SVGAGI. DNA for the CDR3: TGTGCCAGCAGTTACTCGGCATCCTTTGCGACAGAGACCCAGTACTTC. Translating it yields CASSYSASFATETQYF.

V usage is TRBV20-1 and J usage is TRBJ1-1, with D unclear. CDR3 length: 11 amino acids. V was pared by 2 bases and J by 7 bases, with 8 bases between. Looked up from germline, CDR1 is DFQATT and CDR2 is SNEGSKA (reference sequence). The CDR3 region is CSARTPNEAFF. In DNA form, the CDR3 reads TGCAGTGCTAGAACCCCTAATGAAGCTTTCTTT.

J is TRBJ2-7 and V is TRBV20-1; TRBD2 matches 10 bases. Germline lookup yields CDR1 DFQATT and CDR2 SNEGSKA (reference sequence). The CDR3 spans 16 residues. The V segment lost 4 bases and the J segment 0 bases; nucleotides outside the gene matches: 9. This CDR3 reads CSAKARLAGHSYEQYF. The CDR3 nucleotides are TGCAGTGCTAAAGCACGACTAGCGGGTCACTCCTACGAGCAGTACTTC.

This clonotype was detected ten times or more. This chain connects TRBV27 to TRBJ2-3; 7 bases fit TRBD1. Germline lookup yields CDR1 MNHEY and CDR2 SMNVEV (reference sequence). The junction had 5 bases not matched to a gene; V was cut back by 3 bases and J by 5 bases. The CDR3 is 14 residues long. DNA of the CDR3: TGTGCCAGCAGTTTCGGACAGGCGGGAGATACGCAGTATTTT. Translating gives CASSFGQAGDTQYF.

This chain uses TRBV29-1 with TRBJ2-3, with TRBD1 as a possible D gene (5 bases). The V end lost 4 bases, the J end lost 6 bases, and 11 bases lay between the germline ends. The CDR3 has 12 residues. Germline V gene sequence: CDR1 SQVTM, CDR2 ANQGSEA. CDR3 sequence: CSVVGRGDTQYF. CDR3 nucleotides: TGCAGCGTTGTAGGAAGGGGTGATACGCAGTATTTT.

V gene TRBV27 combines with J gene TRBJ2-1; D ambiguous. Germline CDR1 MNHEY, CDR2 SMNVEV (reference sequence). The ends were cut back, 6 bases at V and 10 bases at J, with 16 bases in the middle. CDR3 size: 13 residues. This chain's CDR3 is CASSLTQEGEQFF. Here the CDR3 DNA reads TGTGCCAGCAGCCTCACCCAGGAAGGGGAGCAGTTCTTC.